A selection of T cell receptor beta chains follows, all from one sample in a study of T cell repertoires in ileal Crohn's disease. The method was immunoSEQ multiplex PCR; TCRdb's version includes in-frame clones alone and lacks a portion of them. The sample contains over 5,500 clones, 83% of which appear only once. What was sequenced was ileal tissue. The source is an adult with Crohn's disease. The CDR3 runs from the conserved cysteine through the conserved F or W. Each record gives: J gene, clone size, D gene, V gene, CDR3 DNA, CDR3 protein. D genes are given only for firm matches. Clone size appears in some rows only: once, few, many, or a class for an expanded clone.

J: TRBJ2-3; size: NA; D: NA; V: TRBV7-2; DNA: TGTGCCAGCAGCTTAGGAAAAGGGGGCACAGATACGCAGTATTTT; CDR3: CASSLGKGGTDTQYF
J: TRBJ2-1; size: NA; D: TRBD2; V: TRBV4-1; DNA: TGCGCCAGCAGCCTAGGTCGGGCTAGCGGGTTGAAAGGCAATGAGCAGTTCTTC; CDR3: CASSLGRASGLKGNEQFF
J: TRBJ2-1; size: NA; D: NA; V: TRBV28; DNA: TGTGCCTGCAGCCGCGTTGGGCAGTTCTTC; CDR3: CACSRVGQFF
J: TRBJ2-3; size: NA; D: TRBD2; V: TRBV30; DNA: TGTGCCTGGACTCCCACTAGCGGGAGCCATACGCAGTATTTT; CDR3: CAWTPTSGSHTQYF
J: TRBJ1-4; size: NA; D: NA; V: TRBV5-4; DNA: TGTGCCAGCAGCTTGAAGGGACAAAGTAAGGGTGAAAAACTGTTTTTT; CDR3: CASSLKGQSKGEKLFF
J: TRBJ2-7; size: NA; D: TRBD2; V: TRBV13; DNA: TGTGCCAGCAGTTCAACGGGGACTAGCGGGGGGTACGAGCAGTACTTC; CDR3: CASSSTGTSGGYEQYF
J: TRBJ2-1; size: NA; D: TRBD1; V: TRBV30; DNA: TGTGCCTGGAGGAACAGGGGATCCTACAATGAGCAGTTCTTC; CDR3: CAWRNRGSYNEQFF
J: TRBJ2-3; size: NA; D: TRBD2; V: TRBV10-1; DNA: TGCGCCAGCAGCCCTAGCGGGAGGTTTCAAGATACGCAGTATTTT; CDR3: CASSPSGRFQDTQYF
J: TRBJ2-3; size: NA; D: TRBD2; V: TRBV6-4; DNA: TGTGCCAGCAGTCGACTAGCGGGGAGGGCTGATACGCAGTATTTT; CDR3: CASSRLAGRADTQYF
J: TRBJ2-3; size: NA; D: NA; V: TRBV5-1; DNA: TGCGCCAGCAGCTTGGCTTTTCAGGGTTTGGATACGCAGTATTTT; CDR3: CASSLAFQGLDTQYF
J: TRBJ2-7; size: NA; D: NA; V: TRBV2; DNA: TGTGCCAGCAATCTGGAGGGAAGAGGCGAGCAGTACTTC; CDR3: CASNLEGRGEQYF
J: TRBJ2-1; size: NA; D: NA; V: TRBV7-5; DNA: TGTGTCACCTCGGAGGACCTATACAATGAGCAGTTCTTC; CDR3: CVTSEDLYNEQFF
J: TRBJ2-7; size: NA; D: TRBD1; V: TRBV6-6; DNA: TGTGCCAGCAGTTACACCCGACAGGGGATCTACGAGCAGTACTTC; CDR3: CASSYTRQGIYEQYF
J: TRBJ1-5; size: NA; D: NA; V: TRBV19; DNA: TGTGCCAGCCAACGGTCTGGCAATCAGCCCCAGCATTTT; CDR3: CASQRSGNQPQHF
J: TRBJ1-2; size: NA; D: NA; V: TRBV28; DNA: TGTGCCAGCAGTTTCCTCGTTCCGGAACGGGATGGCTACACCTTC; CDR3: CASSFLVPERDGYTF
J: TRBJ2-3; size: NA; D: NA; V: TRBV27; DNA: TGTGCCAGCAGTTTACGTTGGTCGCAGAGCACAGATACGCAGTATTTT; CDR3: CASSLRWSQSTDTQYF
J: TRBJ1-1; size: NA; D: NA; V: TRBV28; DNA: TGTGCCAGCAACAAGATGGGGAGCGCTGAAGCTTTCTTT; CDR3: CASNKMGSAEAFF
J: TRBJ2-7; size: NA; D: TRBD2; V: TRBV6-1; DNA: TGTGCCAGCAGTGTCTCTAGCGGGAGTATTTCCTACGAGCAGTACTTC; CDR3: CASSVSSGSISYEQYF
J: TRBJ1-3; size: NA; D: NA; V: TRBV6-1; DNA: TGTGCCAGCAGTGTCGGGATAATCTCTGGAAACACCATATATTTT; CDR3: CASSVGIISGNTIYF
J: TRBJ2-3; size: NA; D: NA; V: TRBV7-2; DNA: TGTGCCAGCAGCTTAGCAGCGGGTACGCAGTATTTT; CDR3: CASSLAAGTQYF
J: TRBJ1-1; size: few; D: NA; V: TRBV28; DNA: TGTGCCAGCAGTTCTTTGGACAGACTGGGCACTGAAGCTTTCTTT; CDR3: CASSSLDRLGTEAFF
J: TRBJ2-3; size: NA; D: TRBD2; V: TRBV11-1; DNA: TGTGCCAGCACCGCTAGCGGCAGAAGCACAGATACGCAGTATTTT; CDR3: CASTASGRSTDTQYF
J: TRBJ1-4; size: few; D: NA; V: TRBV6-6; DNA: TGTGCCAGCAGTTACGGAACGGACGGAGGGGAAAAACTGTTTTTT; CDR3: CASSYGTDGGEKLFF
J: TRBJ1-5; size: NA; D: NA; V: TRBV5-1; DNA: TGCGCCAGCAGCCCGGGACACCAAGGAAATCAGCCCCAGCATTTT; CDR3: CASSPGHQGNQPQHF
J: TRBJ2-7; size: NA; D: NA; V: TRBV5-1; DNA: TGCGCCAGCAGCGCGGGACAGAGCTCCTACGAGCAGTACTTC; CDR3: CASSAGQSSYEQYF
J: TRBJ2-1; size: once; D: NA; V: TRBV6-4; DNA: TGTGCCAGCAGTGCTTCCGAGCGGAATGAGCAGTTCTTC; CDR3: CASSASERNEQFF
J: TRBJ1-3; size: once; D: NA; V: TRBV7-2; DNA: TGTGCCAGCAGCCCAACGGTCTCTGGAAACACCATATATTTT; CDR3: CASSPTVSGNTIYF
J: TRBJ2-1; size: NA; D: TRBD2; V: TRBV9; DNA: TGTGCCAGCAGTCCTAGCGGGAGGGCGTACAATGAGCAGTTCTTC; CDR3: CASSPSGRAYNEQFF
J: TRBJ2-7; size: NA; D: NA; V: TRBV19; DNA: TGTGCCAGTAGTCGCAGCTCAGCGGGTGGCGAGCAGTACTTC; CDR3: CASSRSSAGGEQYF
J: TRBJ2-1; size: once; D: TRBD2; V: TRBV5-4; DNA: TGTGCCAGCAGCCTGGGACTAGCGGTTCGCAATGAGCAGTTCTTC; CDR3: CASSLGLAVRNEQFF
J: TRBJ2-1; size: NA; D: TRBD2; V: TRBV4-3; DNA: TGCGCCAGCAGCCAAGATGACCGGGGAGGGTACAATGAGCAGTTCTTC; CDR3: CASSQDDRGGYNEQFF
J: TRBJ2-7; size: NA; D: NA; V: TRBV4-2; DNA: TGTGCCAGCAGCCAAGGAGTCTTCTACGAGCAGTACTTC; CDR3: CASSQGVFYEQYF
J: TRBJ2-2; size: NA; D: NA; V: TRBV25-1; DNA: TGTGCCAGCATGCCGGGAGTGGGGGACACCGGGGAGCTGTTTTTT; CDR3: CASMPGVGDTGELFF
J: TRBJ2-2; size: NA; D: TRBD1; V: TRBV6-1; DNA: TGTGCCAGCAGGAGGACAGGGGAGAAGGCCGGGGAGCTGTTTTTT; CDR3: CASRRTGEKAGELFF
J: TRBJ1-5; size: NA; D: NA; V: TRBV29-1; DNA: TGCAGCGTTTCCAAGGGAGGGGCCGATCAGCCCCAGCATTTT; CDR3: CSVSKGGADQPQHF
J: TRBJ2-1; size: once; D: NA; V: TRBV25-1; DNA: TGTGCCAGCAGTCCGGGGACTCTCCTATACAATGAGCAGTTCTTC; CDR3: CASSPGTLLYNEQFF
J: TRBJ2-2; size: NA; D: TRBD2; V: TRBV4-2; DNA: TGTGCCAGCAGCCGGCGGGAGGAGGCCACCGGGGAGCTGCTTTTT; CDR3: CASSRREEATGELLF
J: TRBJ2-1; size: NA; D: TRBD2; V: TRBV7-2; DNA: TGTGCCAGCAGCCCCCCGACTAGCTCGGGTTACAATGAGCAGTTCTTC; CDR3: CASSPPTSSGYNEQFF
J: TRBJ2-7; size: NA; D: TRBD2; V: TRBV25-1; DNA: TGTGCCAGCCGGCCTTCTAGCGGGAGGGCCTACGAGCAGTACTTC; CDR3: CASRPSSGRAYEQYF
J: TRBJ2-7; size: NA; D: TRBD2; V: TRBV5-6; DNA: TGTGCCAGCAGCTTGTTACGGGAGGCTAACTACGAGCAGTACTTC; CDR3: CASSLLREANYEQYF
J: TRBJ2-1; size: once; D: TRBD2; V: TRBV7-2; DNA: TGTGCCAGCAGCCCCCAAGCGGGAGTGTCGTACAATGAGCAGTTCTTC; CDR3: CASSPQAGVSYNEQFF
J: TRBJ2-7; size: NA; D: NA; V: TRBV15; DNA: TGTGCCACCAGCATGATCAGCGGGCCTACCTACGAGCAGTACTTC; CDR3: CATSMISGPTYEQYF
J: TRBJ1-1; size: once; D: NA; V: TRBV10-1; DNA: TGCGCCAGCAGTGACCAACCCCCAGGGGAAGCCACTGAAGCTTTCTTT; CDR3: CASSDQPPGEATEAFF
J: TRBJ2-5; size: NA; D: NA; V: TRBV6-4; DNA: TGTGCCAGCAGCGAGGGCTATCAAGAGACCCAGTACTTC; CDR3: CASSEGYQETQYF
J: TRBJ2-7; size: NA; D: NA; V: TRBV5-1; DNA: TGCGCCAGCAGCTTGGTTGGCAACTACGAGCAGTACTTC; CDR3: CASSLVGNYEQYF
J: TRBJ2-7; size: NA; D: TRBD2; V: TRBV6-5; DNA: TGTGCCAGCAGTTACGTAGCGGGAGGGCCCCACGAGCAGTACTTC; CDR3: CASSYVAGGPHEQYF
J: TRBJ1-2; size: NA; D: TRBD1; V: TRBV6-1; DNA: TGTGCCAGCAGTACCCGGACAGGGGGGCCCTATGGCTACACCTTC; CDR3: CASSTRTGGPYGYTF
J: TRBJ2-2; size: NA; D: NA; V: TRBV5-1; DNA: TGCGCCAGCAGCCCAGGACAGGAGCTGTTTTTT; CDR3: CASSPGQELFF
J: TRBJ2-1; size: NA; D: TRBD2; V: TRBV5-1; DNA: TGCGCCAGCAGCTTGGCCGGTAGTACTAGCGTCTTTGAGCAGTTCTTC; CDR3: CASSLAGSTSVFEQFF
J: TRBJ2-5; size: once; D: TRBD1; V: TRBV7-9; DNA: TGTGCCAGCAGCTTATTAGCCGGGACAGGGGTGACCCAGTACTTC; CDR3: CASSLLAGTGVTQYF
J: TRBJ2-1; size: NA; D: TRBD1; V: TRBV4-2; DNA: TGTGCCAGCAGCCAAGTTACGGGACAGGGGGCAGATGAGCAGTTCTTC; CDR3: CASSQVTGQGADEQFF
J: TRBJ1-2; size: NA; D: TRBD1; V: TRBV13; DNA: TGTGCCAGCAGCTTAGTAGGGACAGAACTTTTC; CDR3: CASSLVGTELF
J: TRBJ1-2; size: few; D: TRBD1; V: TRBV28; DNA: TGTGCCAGCAGTTTTGGCAGGGGGTTTGGTGGCTACACCTTC; CDR3: CASSFGRGFGGYTF
J: TRBJ1-5; size: NA; D: TRBD1; V: TRBV28; DNA: TGTGCCAGCAGTGTTACAGGGGTTCGCCAGCCCCAGCATTTT; CDR3: CASSVTGVRQPQHF